The text below deals with one T cell receptor beta chain. This record belongs to a study of blood T cell repertoires in COVID-19. Study at large: From T cells, B-cell-depleted T cells, or PBMCs came the material, which was cDNA or gDNA.

CDR1 and CDR2 from the germline V gene are SEHNR and FQNEAQ (reference sequence). The CDR3 runs to 14 residues. The V end was cut by 1 base, the J end by 5 bases, with 12 bases between. Per the original data handling: Reference gene primers were amplified, and this amplification served to estimate nucleated cell counts. This table comes from immunoSEQ multiplex PCR, and its TCRdb copy is limited to in-frame clones, with some not included. The V and J calls and the clone size are those of that table, but D and trimming were determined from the DNA. The sample lists about 170,000 clones; 82% were seen once.

The TCR was taken from a woman in her 70s with acute or convalescent COVID-19. The chain has TRBV7-9 and TRBJ2-7; weak D call: TRBD2 (6 bases). Source material: peripheral blood. Here the CDR3 DNA reads TGTGCCAGCAGCTTAGGTAGTATAGCGGACGAGCAGTACTTC. This translates into CASSLGSIADEQYF. Full variable domain (remainder filled in from reference TRBV7-9 and TRBJ2-7): DTGVSQNPRHKITKRGQNVTFRCDPISEHNRLYWYRQTLGQGPEFLTYFQNEAQLEKSRLLSDRFSAERPKGSFSTLEIQRTEQGDSAMYLCASSLGSIADEQYFGPGTRLTVT.